The T cell receptor (beta chain) under discussion was sequenced for a study of cytomegalovirus exposure and HLA in healthy donors. The PCR made use of 60 Vbeta and 13 Jbeta primers. The table came from immunoSEQ multiplex PCR; TCRdb's copy has only in-frame clones and leaves some out. The table includes 180,000 or so clones, more than 70% detected once. V was trimmed by 4 bases and J by 5 bases, leaving 14 bases between them. This CDR3 is built from 14 residues. The V gene's germline CDR1 is MNHEY and CDR2 SMNVEV (reference sequence). This clone was detected only once. This receptor was identified in a woman between 50 and 59 years old in good health and CMV-seropositive. The chain links TRBV27 to TRBJ1-1; D gene uncertain. The sample taken for sequencing was PBMCs. CDR3 nucleotide sequence: TGTGCCAGCAGTTCCCTCGTAGGCAGGACTGAAGCTTTCTTT. Protein sequence: CASSSLVGRTEAFF.